The 21 T cell receptor beta chains reported below all come from one sample, sequenced in a study of siplizumab effects on memory and regulatory T cells. The protocol was immunoSEQ multiplex PCR, while the TCRdb copy is restricted to in-frame clones and leaves out a portion. The table has about 6,500 clones, just over 60% seen once. Sequenced input: effector memory CD8+ T cells sorted from blood. As to subset: unstimulated CD8+ effector memory T cells. The receptors come from a human donor in good health.

The gene calls are TRBV4-3 and TRBJ2-5; 10 bases map to TRBD2. The CDR3 spans 15 residues. The V segment lost 8 bases and the J segment 5 bases; nucleotides outside the gene matches: 11. Germline CDR1 reads LGHNA; CDR2 reads YSLEER. The CDR3 bases are TGCGCCAGCGCACCGAGCGGGGGGGCCTCGGAGACCCAGTACTTC. It specifies CASAPSGGASETQYF.

This chain uses TRBV6-5 with TRBJ2-3; 10 bases line up with TRBD2. This CDR3 comprises 13 residues. Looked up from germline, CDR1 is MNHEY and CDR2 is SVGAGI. Trimming cost V 10 bases and J 5 bases; bases outside gene matches: 6. The CDR3 protein is CATGLAVGDTQYF. DNA for the CDR3: TGTGCCACCGGACTAGCGGTGGGAGATACGCAGTATTTT.

The V gene is TRBV18, the J gene TRBJ1-1; D is uncertain. From germline, CDR1 is KGHSH and CDR2 LQKENI. This CDR3 has 14 amino acids. V was trimmed by 3 bases and J by 3 bases, leaving 11 bases between them. In DNA form, the CDR3 reads TGTGCCAGCTCACCTGACCGTACGGACACTGAAGCTTTCTTT. Protein sequence: CASSPDRTDTEAFF. Supplemented by reference TRBV18 and TRBJ1-1, the full variable domain reads NAGVMQNPRHLVRRRGQEARLRCSPMKGHSHVYWYRQLPEEGLKFMVYLQKENIIDESGMPKERFSAEFPKEGPSILRIQQVVRGDSAAYFCASSPDRTDTEAFFGQGTRLTVV.

This clone was seen only once. The chain is built from TRBV15 and TRBJ2-2; D gene unclear. Germline values: CDR1 LNHNV, CDR2 YYDKDF (reference sequence). The CDR3 is made up of 13 amino acids. The V end lost 0 bases, the J end lost 7 bases, and 6 bases lay between the germline ends. The CDR3 loop is CATSRERYGELFF. DNA for the CDR3: TGTGCCACCAGCAGAGAGCGTTACGGGGAGCTGTTTTTT. Full variable domain (missing parts from reference TRBV15 and TRBJ2-2): DAMVIQNPRYQVTQFGKPVTLSCSQTLNHNVMYWYQQKSSQAPKLLFHYYDKDFNNEADTPDNFQSRRPNTSFCFLDIRSPGLGDTAMYLCATSRERYGELFFGEGSRLTVL.

The CDR3, as DNA: TGCGCCAGCAGCCACTCGGGTGAAGAAGCTAACTATGGCTACACCTTC. Its protein is CASSHSGEEANYGYTF. The genes are TRBV5-1 and TRBJ1-2; D is ambiguous. CDR3 length: 16 amino acids. Germline CDR1 SGHRS, CDR2 YFSETQ. Trimming took 4 bases from V and 0 from J, leaving 16 bases between them.

The chain has TRBV4-3 and TRBJ2-3; 13 nucleotides match TRBD2. V shed 0 bases and J 3 bases; nucleotides not matched to a gene: 3. Germline loops: CDR1 LGHNA, CDR2 YSLEER. The CDR3 sequence is 17 residues long. CDR3 nucleotide sequence: TGCGCCAGCAGCCAAGATAGGACTAGCGGGGGAACAGATACGCAGTATTTT. It yields the protein CASSQDRTSGGTDTQYF.

This sequence joins TRBV4-1 and TRBJ2-5, with TRBD2 matching over 10 bases. The J segment lost 5 bases and the V segment lost 2 bases, leaving 5 bases of the junction unmatched. There are 15 residues in the CDR3. CDR1 is MGHRA, CDR2 YSYEKL, per germline. The CDR3 DNA reads as TGCGCCAGCAGCCAAAGCGGGGGGGCGGGTGAGACCCAGTACTTC. Residues: CASSQSGGAGETQYF.

This clone ranks as medium-sized. The chain recombines TRBV4-1 with TRBJ1-1; D unresolved. The germline V gene encodes CDR1 MGHRA and CDR2 YSYEKL. The CDR3 consists of 15 residues. Between the trimmed V and J ends, which lost 4 bases and 1 base, there was a span of 13 bases. The CDR3 loop is CASSPFRYSNTEAFF. CDR3 in DNA: TGCGCCAGCAGCCCTTTTCGTTACTCGAACACTGAAGCTTTCTTT.

The rearrangement uses TRBV7-9 and TRBJ1-1; 7 bases line up with TRBD1. Germline trimming cut 7 bases from V and 6 bases from J; bases unmatched to any gene: 8. The CDR3 totals 13 residues. Germline-derived CDR1 and CDR2 are SEHNR and FQNEAQ (reference sequence). As DNA, the CDR3 is TGTGCCAGCACCCCTACTCAGGGGGCTGAAGCTTTCTTT. The encoded protein is CASTPTQGAEAFF.

Worth noting for this clone: The junction shows a germline mismatch at one end, possibly a read error. In the same sample, other DNA sequences code for this CDR3. The rearrangement links TRBV15 to TRBJ2-1, with a tentative D call TRBD2 (6 bases). This CDR3 contains 15 residues. CDR1 is LNHNV, CDR2 YYDKDF, per germline (reference sequence). CDR3 region: CATSPDSTWRDEQFF. The CDR3 coding sequence is TGTGCTACCAGCCCGGACTCAACCTGGAGGGATGAGCAGTTCTTC.

This clone is deemed large. The sample contains more than one DNA sequence encoding this CDR3. The CDR3 DNA is TGTGCGACGGGTGAGGATGGAGATACGCAGTATTTT. Encoded protein: CATGEDGDTQYF. The chain has TRBV6-1 and TRBJ2-3; D unresolved. The CDR3 contains 12 residues. Germline lookup yields CDR1 MNHNS and CDR2 SASEGT.

The chain carries TRBV2 and TRBJ1-1; D call uncertain. Trimming removed 3 bases from V and 11 bases from J, with 13 bases in between. CDR3 length: 12 residues. Germline CDR1 and CDR2: SNHLY and FYNNEI. The CDR3 nucleotides read TGTGCCAGCAGTGACGGGTTAGAAAAGGCTTTCTTT. Protein sequence: CASSDGLEKAFF.

The chain couples TRBV5-5 to TRBJ1-6; 7 bases agree with TRBD1. With V trimmed by 1 base and J by 7 bases, 2 bases remained unmatched. Germline loops: CDR1 SGHKS, CDR2 YYEKEE (reference sequence). This CDR3 has 14 amino acids. CDR3 nucleotides: TGTGCCAGCAGCTTGTTAGGGGGCAATTCACCCCTCCACTTT. Translated: CASSLLGGNSPLHF.

This clone is categorized as large. The chain joins TRBV9 to TRBJ2-1; 9 bases agree with TRBD1. V lost 7 bases and J lost 5; bases outside the gene matches: 13. This CDR3 region has 16 residues. Germline CDR1 and CDR2: SGDLS and YYNGEE. The CDR3 loop reads CASGSPRDRANNEQFF. CDR3 sequence (DNA): TGTGCCAGCGGATCCCCCCGGGACAGGGCCAACAATGAGCAGTTCTTC.

This clone was recorded once. CDR3 in DNA: TGCGCCAGCAGCCAAGATGCCCAGCCGGGCTACGAGCAGTACTTC. This translates into CASSQDAQPGYEQYF. The rearrangement joins TRBV4-3 to TRBJ2-7; no firm D call. This CDR3 has 15 residues. Trimming stripped 0 bases from V and 3 bases from J, with 12 bases between. Germline CDR1 is LGHNA and CDR2 is YSLEER.

The CDR3 sequence: CADQETGGGWTEAFF. CDR3 in DNA: TGTGCCGACCAGGAGACAGGGGGTGGTTGGACTGAAGCTTTCTTT. The V call is TRBV11-1, the J call TRBJ1-1, with 9 bases lining up with TRBD1. Trimming took 11 bases from V and 5 from J; bases not matched to a gene: 15. This CDR3 has 15 amino acids. CDR1 SGHAT and CDR2 FQDESV come from the germline V gene (reference sequence).

In this sample, this clone turned up a few times. This chain connects TRBV19 to TRBJ1-2; D unclear. V was trimmed by 0 bases and J by 0 bases, leaving 17 bases between them. CDR1 LNHDA and CDR2 SQIVND come from the germline V gene (reference sequence). The length of the CDR3 is 18 residues. As DNA, the CDR3 is TGTGCCAGTAGTATAGAGTGGAGCAGGACTCAGTCTAACTATGGCTACACCTTC. Its translation is CASSIEWSRTQSNYGYTF.

This clone came up once. The chain carries TRBV29-1 and TRBJ2-7; D may correspond to TRBD1 or TRBD2 (5 bases each). The length of the CDR3 is 15 residues. The germline V gene encodes CDR1 SQVTM and CDR2 ANQGSEA. V was clipped by 7 bases and J by 0 bases, with 19 bases between them. CDR3 sequence (DNA): TGCAGCGCCCTGGGGGATGCGGCCGGCTCCTACGAGCAGTACTTC. This sequence encodes CSALGDAAGSYEQYF.

A single count supports this clone. Written as DNA, the CDR3 is TGTGCCAGCTCACCTTACGCGGATACGCAGTATTTT. Amino acids: CASSPYADTQYF. The V call is TRBV18, the J call TRBJ2-3; D uncertain. CDR3 length: 12 residues. Per germline, CDR1 KGHSH and CDR2 LQKENI. Trimming shortened V by 3 bases and J by 6 bases, and 7 bases separated the two germline ends.

V and J are TRBV6-4 and TRBJ2-2; D call uncertain. This CDR3 comprises 14 residues. Germline lookup yields CDR1 MRHNA and CDR2 SNTAGT. Trimming cost V 0 bases and J 6 bases, with 8 bases left between them. As DNA, the CDR3 is TGTGCCAGCAGTGACTCTGACGTGCCCGGGGAGCTGTTTTTT. Its protein is CASSDSDVPGELFF.

The chain couples TRBV19 to TRBJ1-1, with TRBD1 matching 9 bases. Per the germline V gene, CDR1 is LNHDA and CDR2 is SQIVND (reference sequence). Unmatched junction bases numbered 6, after V lost 2 bases and J lost 5 bases. This CDR3 is built from 15 residues. The CDR3 sequence: CASSIRTGVGTEAFF. The DNA for the CDR3 is TGTGCCAGTAGTATAAGGACAGGGGTAGGAACTGAAGCTTTCTTT.